This T cell receptor (beta chain) was sequenced during a study of siplizumab effects on memory and regulatory T cells (dated by TCRdb to about 2019). About the investigation overall: The effect of the anti-CD2 antibody siplizumab on alloreactive T-cell subsets was examined in allogeneic mixed lymphocyte reactions constructed from human PBMCs. General findings and caveats noted by the study authors: Sequences below about 10^-5 frequency were poorly captured, so only a minor fraction of alloreactive clones could be mapped to unstimulated subsets. Siplizumab significantly lowered the cumulative frequency of alloreactive sequences that could be traced to unstimulated CD4+ memory T cells. Greater diversity appeared to be present in unstimulated naive T cells than in memory T cells, and a substantial contribution to the alloresponse seemed to be made by naive cells. Among mappable alloreactive CD4+ clones, an average Treg-derived fraction of around 71% was observed with siplizumab, compared with approximately 30% in control reactions. Whether proliferating Tregs from siplizumab cultures were suppressive was not functionally confirmed. A naive or memory phenotype could not be assigned to roughly 75-96% of proliferating CD4+ or CD8+ clones.

Sorted unstimulated T cells and proliferating T cells recovered from mixed lymphocyte reactions underwent TCRbeta CDR3 sequencing. Fresh whole blood from 9 to 11 HLA-typed healthy donors was used to isolate PBMCs. The cysteine opens and the phenylalanine closes a CDR3 of 14 amino acids. Solely the CDR3 DNA is kept, with 42 bases framed from the first base. The germline V gene encodes CDR1 SEHNR and CDR2 FQNEAQ (reference sequence). V and J lose 1 base and 8 bases, and a span of 14 bases separates them. Libraries came from the immunoSEQ multiplex PCR assay. Around 100,000 TCR templates per sample were assayed by the deep sequencing platform. Genomic DNA extracted from sorted T cells was used for TCRbeta CDR3 sequencing. On the authors' methods: The R programming language was used for the clonal analysis of the TCRbeta CDR3 data. Unstimulated samples were compared with post-reaction CFSE-low samples to define alloreactive CD4+ and CD8+ clones. Alloreactive CD4+ clones were assigned to regulatory or non-regulatory origin by matching sequences to sorted unstimulated Treg and non-Treg repertoires. Here the immuneACCESS table is served through TCRdb, limited to in-frame sequences with V and J called. Missing clones are a known gap in these copies; in checked studies unresolved V genes cover under half, and the rest lacks a known reason. D and trimming were read from the DNA, whereas the V and J calls and clone size are those reported in that table. Here the sample has 70,000 to 95,000 clones; 93% occur a single time. The top ten hold 6.5% of the sample.

A word on this clone: The antigen it recognizes is unknown. Base quality data are lacking; no much larger clone is found one base away.

The receptor was isolated from a human donor in good health. Sequenced: CD8+ T cells sorted from blood. Here the chain combines TRBV7-9 and TRBJ1-2; TRBD1 might be the D gene, on 5 matching bases. The CDR3 has the sequence CASSLGTHPGGYTF. The sequenced DNA: TGTGCCAGCAGCTTAGGCACTCATCCAGGGGGCTACACCTTC.